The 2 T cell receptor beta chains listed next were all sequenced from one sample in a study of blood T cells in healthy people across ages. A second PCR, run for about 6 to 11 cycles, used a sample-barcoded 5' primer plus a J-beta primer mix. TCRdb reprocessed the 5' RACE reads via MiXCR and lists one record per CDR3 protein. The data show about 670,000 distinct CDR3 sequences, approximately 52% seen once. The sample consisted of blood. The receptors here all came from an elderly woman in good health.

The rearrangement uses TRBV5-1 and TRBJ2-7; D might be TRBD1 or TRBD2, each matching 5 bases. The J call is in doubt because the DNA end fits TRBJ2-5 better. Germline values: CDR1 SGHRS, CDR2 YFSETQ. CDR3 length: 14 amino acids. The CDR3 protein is CASSSTGGLVTQYF. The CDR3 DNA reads TGCGCCAGCAGCTCCACTGGGGGTTTGGTGACCCAGTACTTC.

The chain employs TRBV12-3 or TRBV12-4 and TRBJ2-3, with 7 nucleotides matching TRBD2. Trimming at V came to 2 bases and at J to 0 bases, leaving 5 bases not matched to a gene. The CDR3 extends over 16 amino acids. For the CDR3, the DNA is TGTGCCAGCAGTTTATACGGGACTACTAGCACAGATACGCAGTATTTT. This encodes CASSLYGTTSTDTQYF.